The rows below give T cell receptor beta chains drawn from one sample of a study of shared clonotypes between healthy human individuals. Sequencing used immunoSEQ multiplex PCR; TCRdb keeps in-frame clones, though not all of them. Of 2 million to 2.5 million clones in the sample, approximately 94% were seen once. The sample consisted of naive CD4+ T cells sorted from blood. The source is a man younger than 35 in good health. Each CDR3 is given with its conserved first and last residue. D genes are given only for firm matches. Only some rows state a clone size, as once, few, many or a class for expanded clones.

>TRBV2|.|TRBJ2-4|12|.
CASGEVPNIQYF
TGTGCCAGCGGAGAGGTCCCCAACATTCAGTACTTC
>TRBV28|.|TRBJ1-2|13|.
CASSFGGAYGYTF
TGTGCCAGCAGTTTCGGGGGAGCCTATGGCTACACCTTC
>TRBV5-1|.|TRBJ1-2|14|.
CASSLAQTGSGYTF
TGCGCCAGCAGCTTGGCCCAGACAGGAAGCGGCTACACCTTC
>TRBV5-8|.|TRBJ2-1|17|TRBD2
CASSTGLAGIDYNEQFF
TGTGCCAGCAGCACGGGACTAGCGGGAATAGACTACAATGAGCAGTTCTTC
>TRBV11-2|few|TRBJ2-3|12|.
CASSLGGDTQYF
TGTGCCAGCAGCTTAGGTGGAGATACGCAGTATTTT
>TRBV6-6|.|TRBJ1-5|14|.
CASSDILSNQPQHF
TGTGCCAGCAGTGACATCCTTAGCAATCAGCCCCAGCATTTT
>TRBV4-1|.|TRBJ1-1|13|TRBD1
CASSQGTGGKAFF
TGCGCCAGCAGCCAAGGGACAGGGGGAAAAGCTTTCTTT
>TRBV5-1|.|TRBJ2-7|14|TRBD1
CASSSGTGLPEQYF
TGCGCCAGCAGCTCCGGGACAGGGCTCCCGGAGCAGTACTTC
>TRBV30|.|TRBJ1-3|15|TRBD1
CAWNSRGQGANTIYF
TGTGCCTGGAACTCTCGGGGACAGGGGGCAAACACCATATATTTT
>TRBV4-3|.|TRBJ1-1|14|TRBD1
CASSQVWEGTVAFF
TGCGCCAGCAGCCAAGTTTGGGAGGGGACAGTGGCTTTCTTT
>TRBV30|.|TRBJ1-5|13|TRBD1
CAWSSQGAQPQHF
TGTGCCTGGAGCTCCCAGGGGGCCCAGCCCCAGCATTTT
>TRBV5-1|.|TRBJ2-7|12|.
CARIPRSYEQYF
TGCGCCAGGATACCGCGCTCCTACGAGCAGTACTTC
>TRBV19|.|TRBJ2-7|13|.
CASSRQSSYEQYF
TGTGCCAGTAGTCGACAGAGCTCCTACGAGCAGTACTTC
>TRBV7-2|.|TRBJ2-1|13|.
CASSSTSSREQFF
TGTGCCAGCAGCTCGACATCTAGCCGTGAGCAGTTCTTC
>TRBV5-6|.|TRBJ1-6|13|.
CASSLDSPGTLHF
TGTGCCAGCAGCTTGGACAGTCCTGGAACCCTCCACTTT
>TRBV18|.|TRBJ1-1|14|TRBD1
CASSPQGAQTEAFF
TGTGCCAGCTCACCACAGGGGGCGCAAACTGAAGCTTTCTTT
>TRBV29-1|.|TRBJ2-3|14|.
CSVTRAMGTDTQYF
TGCAGCGTAACTCGGGCAATGGGCACAGATACGCAGTATTTT
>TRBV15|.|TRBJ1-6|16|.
CATSRSSTAYNSPLHF
TGTGCCACCAGCAGATCCTCGACAGCGTATAATTCACCCCTCCACTTT
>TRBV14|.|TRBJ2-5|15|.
CASSQVSSGSQTQYF
TGTGCCAGCAGCCAAGTATCGTCGGGGAGTCAGACCCAGTACTTC
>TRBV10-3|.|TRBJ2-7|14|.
CAITLRDTLYEQYF
TGTGCCATCACCCTCCGGGACACATTATACGAGCAGTACTTC
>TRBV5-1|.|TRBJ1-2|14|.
CASRLNPQAEGYTF
TGCGCCAGCAGATTAAACCCACAGGCTGAAGGCTACACCTTC
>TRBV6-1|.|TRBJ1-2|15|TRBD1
CASRRGQDFNYGYTF
TGTGCCAGCAGAAGGGGACAGGACTTTAACTATGGCTACACCTTC
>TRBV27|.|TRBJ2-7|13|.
CASSSVTRYEQYF
TGTGCCAGCAGTTCTGTGACCCGCTACGAGCAGTACTTC
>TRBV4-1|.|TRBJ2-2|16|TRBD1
CASRSNRGPNTGELFF
TGCGCCAGCAGGTCGAACAGGGGGCCGAACACCGGGGAGCTGTTTTTT
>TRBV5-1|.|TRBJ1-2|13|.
CASSLEADYGYTF
TGCGCCAGCAGCTTGGAAGCGGACTATGGCTACACCTTC
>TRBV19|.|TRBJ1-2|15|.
CASSMVNHDSYGYTF
TGTGCCAGTAGTATGGTTAACCATGATTCCTATGGCTACACCTTC
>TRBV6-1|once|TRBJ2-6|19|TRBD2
CASSGPGGWSNSGANVLTF
TGTGCCAGCAGTGGCCCGGGGGGATGGTCTAACTCTGGGGCCAACGTCCTGACTTTC
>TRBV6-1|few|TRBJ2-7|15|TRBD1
CASSEGTGSSYEQYF
TGTGCCAGCAGTGAAGGGACAGGGAGCTCCTACGAGCAGTACTTC
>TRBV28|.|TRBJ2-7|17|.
CASTPPRGQVSSYEQYF
TGTGCCAGCACCCCACCCCGGGGTCAGGTGAGCTCCTACGAGCAGTACTTC
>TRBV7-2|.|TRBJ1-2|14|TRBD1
CASNPGTGNYGYTF
TGTGCCAGCAACCCCGGGACAGGCAACTATGGCTACACCTTC
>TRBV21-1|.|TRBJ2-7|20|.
CASSNQGILGLGGRRHEQYF
TGTGCCAGCAGCAACCAGGGAATATTGGGGCTAGGAGGGAGGCGGCACGAGCAGTACTTC
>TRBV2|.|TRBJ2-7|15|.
CASSPLRVTAYEQYF
TGTGCCAGCAGCCCTTTGAGGGTAACGGCCTACGAGCAGTACTTC
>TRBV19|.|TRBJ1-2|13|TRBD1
CASSITGAHGYTF
TGTGCCAGTAGTATCACAGGGGCCCATGGCTACACCTTC
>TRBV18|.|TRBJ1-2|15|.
CASSPIREFDYGYTF
TGTGCCAGCTCACCTATCCGGGAGTTTGACTATGGCTACACCTTC
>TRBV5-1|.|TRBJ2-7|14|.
CASSFDSASYEQYF
TGCGCCAGCAGTTTTGATAGCGCCTCCTACGAGCAGTACTTC
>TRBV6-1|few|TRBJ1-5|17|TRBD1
CASSDLILDRGLQPQHF
TGTGCCAGCAGTGACCTGATACTAGACAGGGGGCTTCAGCCCCAGCATTTT
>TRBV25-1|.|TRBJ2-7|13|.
CASSDGLPHEQYF
TGTGCCAGCAGTGACGGCCTACCCCACGAGCAGTACTTC
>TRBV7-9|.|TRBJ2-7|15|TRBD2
CASSRLAGGAYEQYF
TGTGCCAGCAGCCGCCTAGCGGGGGGCGCCTACGAGCAGTACTTC
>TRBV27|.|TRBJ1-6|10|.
CATPRTKIHF
TGTGCCACCCCCCGGACCAAAATCCACTTT
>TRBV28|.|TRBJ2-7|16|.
CASSSSGTPALDEQYF
TGTGCCAGCAGTTCTTCCGGGACCCCCGCATTAGACGAGCAGTACTTC
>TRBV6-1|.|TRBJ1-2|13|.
CATQAAGDHGYTF
TGTGCCACTCAGGCCGCAGGGGATCATGGCTACACCTTC
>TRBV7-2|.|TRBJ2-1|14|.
CASSLEGGQGEQFF
TGTGCCAGCAGCTTAGAGGGAGGCCAGGGTGAGCAGTTCTTC
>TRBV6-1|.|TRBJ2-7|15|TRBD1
CASSEGGTGRDEQYF
TGTGCCAGCAGTGAAGGTGGGACAGGGCGCGACGAGCAGTACTTC
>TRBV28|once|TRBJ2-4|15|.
CASSPPDGDKNIQYF
TGTGCCAGCAGTCCCCCCGACGGGGACAAAAACATTCAGTACTTC
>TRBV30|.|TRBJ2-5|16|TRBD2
CAWSRGPAGGQETQYF
TGTGCCTGGAGTCGTGGGCCAGCGGGAGGCCAAGAGACCCAGTACTTC
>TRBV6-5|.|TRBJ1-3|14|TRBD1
CASSYGTGENTIYF
TGTGCCAGCAGTTACGGAACAGGGGAGAACACCATATATTTT
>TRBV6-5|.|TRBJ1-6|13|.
CASREGLRSPLHF
TGTGCCAGCAGGGAGGGGTTAAGGTCACCCCTCCACTTT
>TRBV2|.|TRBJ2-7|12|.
CASSDRVGEQYF
TGTGCCAGCAGTGACAGGGTAGGCGAGCAGTACTTC
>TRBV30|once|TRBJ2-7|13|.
CAWRGGPLDEQYF
TGTGCCTGGAGGGGAGGCCCTCTTGACGAGCAGTACTTC
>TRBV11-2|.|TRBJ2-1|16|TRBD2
CASSLNSGGALNEQFF
TGTGCCAGCAGCTTAAATAGCGGGGGGGCGTTGAATGAGCAGTTCTTC
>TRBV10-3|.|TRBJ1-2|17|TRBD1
CAISEGQGDRSNYGYTF
TGTGCCATCAGTGAAGGGCAGGGGGACAGGTCTAACTATGGCTACACCTTC
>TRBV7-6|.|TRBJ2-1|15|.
CASSSTTGSSDEQFF
TGTGCCAGCAGCTCGACCACAGGGAGTTCGGATGAGCAGTTCTTC
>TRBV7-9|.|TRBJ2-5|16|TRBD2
CASSSSDSGIWETQYF
TGTGCCAGCAGCTCCAGTGATAGCGGGATTTGGGAGACCCAGTACTTC
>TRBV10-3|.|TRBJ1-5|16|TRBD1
CAISDFGTDSNQPQHF
TGTGCCATCAGTGATTTCGGGACAGATAGCAATCAGCCCCAGCATTTT